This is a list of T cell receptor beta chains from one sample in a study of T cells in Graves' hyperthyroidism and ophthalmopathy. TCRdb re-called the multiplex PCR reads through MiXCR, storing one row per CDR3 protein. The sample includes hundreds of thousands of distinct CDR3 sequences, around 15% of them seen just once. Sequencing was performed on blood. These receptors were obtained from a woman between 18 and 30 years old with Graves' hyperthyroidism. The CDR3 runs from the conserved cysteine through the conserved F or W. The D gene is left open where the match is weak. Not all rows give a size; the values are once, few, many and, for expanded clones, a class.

CDR3: CASSLAMNEQFF
DNA: TGTGCCAGCAGCTTAGCAATGAATGAGCAGTTCTTC
size: .
J: TRBJ2-1
D: .
V: TRBV7-9

CDR3: CASSLGPTEQFF
DNA: TGTGCCAGCAGTTTAGGCCCGACGGAGCAGTTCTTC
size: .
J: TRBJ2-1
D: .
V: TRBV12-3/TRBV12-4

CDR3: CASSESPGRDLFYNEQFF
DNA: TGCGCCAGCAGTGAGTCGCCCGGCCGGGACTTATTCTACAATGAGCAGTTCTTC
size: .
J: TRBJ2-1
D: .
V: TRBV10-1

CDR3: CASSEERQFSQFF
DNA: TGTGCCAGCAGTGAAGAGAGGCAGTTTAGTCAGTTCTTC
size: .
J: TRBJ2-1
D: .
V: TRBV6-1

CDR3: CASSYSRGRSEQFF
DNA: TGTGCCAGCAGTTACTCGAGGGGCAGGAGTGAGCAGTTCTTC
size: .
J: TRBJ2-1
D: .
V: TRBV6-5

CDR3: CASGHRGANVLTF
DNA: TGTGCCAGCGGACACAGGGGGGCCAACGTCCTGACTTTC
size: many
J: TRBJ2-6
D: .
V: TRBV2

CDR3: CSVERGRPYEQYF
DNA: TGCAGCGTCGAGAGGGGACGGCCTTACGAGCAGTACTTC
size: few
J: TRBJ2-7
D: .
V: TRBV29-1

CDR3: CASSPGGGWGETQYF
DNA: TGTGCCAGCAGCCCAGGGGGAGGGTGGGGAGAGACCCAGTACTTC
size: many
J: TRBJ2-5
D: .
V: TRBV9

CDR3: CAWTLVGGTEAFF
DNA: TGTGCCTGGACCCTTGTCGGGGGAACTGAAGCTTTCTTT
size: many
J: TRBJ1-1
D: .
V: TRBV30

CDR3: CASSYMAAVTEAFF
DNA: TGTGCCAGCAGTTATATGGCTGCCGTCACTGAAGCTTTCTTT
size: many
J: TRBJ1-1
D: .
V: TRBV27

CDR3: CASSAATGSLHEQYF
DNA: TGTGCCAGCTCAGCAGCCACAGGGTCTCTCCACGAGCAGTACTTC
size: many
J: TRBJ2-7
D: .
V: TRBV18

CDR3: CASIYRGLGYGYTF
DNA: TGTGCCAGCATTTACAGGGGGCTTGGCTATGGCTACACCTTC
size: few
J: TRBJ1-2
D: TRBD1
V: TRBV2

CDR3: CASSYPLRRASYEQYF
DNA: TGTGCCAGCAGTTACCCCCTCCGTAGAGCTTCTTACGAGCAGTACTTC
size: many
J: TRBJ2-7
D: .
V: TRBV6-2/TRBV6-3

CDR3: CSAGPRTDTQYF
DNA: TGCAGTGCTGGACCTAGGACAGATACGCAGTATTTT
size: many
J: TRBJ2-3
D: .
V: TRBV20-1

CDR3: CASSLDAWGNEQFF
DNA: TGTGCCAGCAGCTTAGACGCCTGGGGGAATGAGCAGTTCTTC
size: many
J: TRBJ2-1
D: .
V: TRBV11-1